The rows below give T cell receptor beta chains drawn from one sample of a study of T cells in localized non-small cell lung cancer. Method: immunoSEQ multiplex PCR; TCRdb's copy keeps in-frame clones and lacks some. The sample lists around 50,000 clones; just over 85% were seen once. The starting material was peripheral blood, obtained before any cancer treatment. These receptors were obtained from a woman aged 35-75 years with stage I lung adenocarcinoma. The CDR3 runs from the conserved cysteine through the conserved F or W. The D gene is left open where the match is weak. Clone size appears in some rows only: once, few, many, or a class for an expanded clone.

D	V	size	J	DNA	CDR3
NA	TRBV6-1	NA	TRBJ2-2	TGTGCCAGCAGTTTCCCGACAGGTTTCGCCGGGGAGCTGTTTTTT	CASSFPTGFAGELFF
NA	TRBV15	NA	TRBJ2-3	TGTGCCACCAGCAATCGGGTGTCGGCTAGCACAGATACGCAGTATTTT	CATSNRVSASTDTQYF
TRBD1	TRBV6-1	NA	TRBJ1-2	TGTGCCAGCAGTCCACAGGGGAGCTATGGCTACACCTTC	CASSPQGSYGYTF
NA	TRBV9	few	TRBJ2-7	TGTGCCAGCAGCGTAGGCATTGAGGAGGCCTACGAGCAGTACTTC	CASSVGIEEAYEQYF
NA	TRBV9	NA	TRBJ2-3	TGTGCCAGCAGCGTAGGTCACACAGATACGCAGTATTTT	CASSVGHTDTQYF
TRBD1	TRBV5-1	NA	TRBJ1-2	TGCGCCAGCAGGACCGGGACAGCTAACTATGGCTACACCTTC	CASRTGTANYGYTF
NA	TRBV5-1	NA	TRBJ1-1	TGCGCCAGCAGCTTGTTGGGCACTGAAGCTTTCTTT	CASSLLGTEAFF
TRBD1	TRBV19	NA	TRBJ2-2	TGTGCCAGTAGTATCTCCCGGGGGACAGGGAACACCGGGGAGCTGTTTTTT	CASSISRGTGNTGELFF
NA	TRBV28	once	TRBJ2-2	TGTGCCAGCAGTTTAAAACCCACGTGGAGAGGGCTAACCGGGGAGCTGTTTTTT	CASSLKPTWRGLTGELFF
NA	TRBV21-1	NA	TRBJ2-4	TGTGCCAGCAGCAAAAGGGACAGGGGCATTCAGTACTTC	CASSKRDRGIQYF
TRBD1	TRBV6-1	NA	TRBJ1-4	TGTGCCAGCATCCCCCCAGGGGGCAATGAAAAACTGTTTTTT	CASIPPGGNEKLFF
NA	TRBV19	few	TRBJ1-6	TGTGCCAGTAGACCACACAAGGGTTCGGTTAATTCACCCCTCCACTTT	CASRPHKGSVNSPLHF
NA	TRBV7-2	once	TRBJ1-1	TGTGCCAGCAGCTTCCTGAACACTGAAGCTTTCTTT	CASSFLNTEAFF
NA	TRBV6-5	NA	TRBJ1-1	TGTGCCAGCACCCGGGGGGGGAACACTGAAGCTTTCTTT	CASTRGGNTEAFF
NA	TRBV15	NA	TRBJ2-5	TGTGCCACCAGCAGAGAGCCAGGAGGGACCCAGTACTTC	CATSREPGGTQYF
TRBD1	TRBV5-1	NA	TRBJ1-1	TGCGCCAGCAGCCAGGGGGGTGCGAACACTGAAGCTTTCTTT	CASSQGGANTEAFF
NA	TRBV5-4	NA	TRBJ2-1	TGTGCCAGCAGCTTGTACGGCAGGGCGGGATACAATGAGCAGTTCTTC	CASSLYGRAGYNEQFF
NA	TRBV7-2	NA	TRBJ2-3	TGTGCCAGCAGCCGACGGGTGGGTGAAACAGATACGCAGTATTTT	CASSRRVGETDTQYF
NA	TRBV9	NA	TRBJ1-1	TGTGCCAGCAGCGTACTAACCGGACGGAACACTGAAGCTTTCTTT	CASSVLTGRNTEAFF
TRBD1	TRBV29-1	once	TRBJ2-1	TGCAGCGTTGTGGGGACAGGTTTAAACAATGAGCAGTTCTTC	CSVVGTGLNNEQFF
NA	TRBV23-1	NA	TRBJ1-1	TGCGCCAGCAGTCAATTTCCGGATATGAACACTGAAGCTTTCTTT	CASSQFPDMNTEAFF
NA	TRBV6-6	few	TRBJ1-2	TGTGCCAGCAGTTATACTTCTAGACCTAACTATGGCTACACCTTC	CASSYTSRPNYGYTF
NA	TRBV6-6	NA	TRBJ1-6	TGTGCCAGCAGTTATGTGGCGAGCTCCTATAATTCACCCCTCCACTTT	CASSYVASSYNSPLHF
TRBD2	TRBV7-9	NA	TRBJ2-1	TGTGCCAGCAGCTTAGCGGGGGGGTACAATGAGCAGTTCTTC	CASSLAGGYNEQFF
NA	TRBV5-1	NA	TRBJ2-7	TGCGCCAGCAGCTTGGACGTCTCCGGCGAGCAGTACTTC	CASSLDVSGEQYF
NA	TRBV7-2	NA	TRBJ1-6	TGTGCCAGCAGCTTAGTAGCCAGGGTTAATTCACCCCTCCACTTT	CASSLVARVNSPLHF
NA	TRBV15	once	TRBJ2-7	TGTGCCACCAGCAGAGAGAGGGCGGAGAAGGCCCCTGGATTC	CATSRERAEKAPGF
NA	TRBV7-2	NA	TRBJ2-5	TGTGCCAGCAGCTTGGGTTTCCAAGAGACCCAGTACTTC	CASSLGFQETQYF
TRBD2	TRBV30	NA	TRBJ2-5	TGTGCCTGGGCGGTGGCGGGGGGGAATCAAGAGACCCAGTACTTC	CAWAVAGGNQETQYF
NA	TRBV7-2	NA	TRBJ1-2	TGTGCCAGCAGCTTAAACAGAGCTAACTATGGCTACACCTTC	CASSLNRANYGYTF
TRBD1	TRBV7-8	once	TRBJ1-5	TGTGCCAGCAGCTTAGCGCGTTGGACAGGGGACCAGCCCCAGCATTTT	CASSLARWTGDQPQHF
NA	TRBV5-6	NA	TRBJ1-1	TGTGCCAGCACTAGAGCTAAGCAGACTTTCTTT	CASTRAKQTFF
TRBD1	TRBV7-2	NA	TRBJ2-7	TGTGCCAGCAGCTTATCTGTGACAGGGCCCTCCTACGAGCAGTACTTC	CASSLSVTGPSYEQYF
TRBD2	TRBV29-1	few	TRBJ2-1	TGCAGCGTTGAAGATAAAGAGCGGGGCCTCTACAATGAGCAGTTCTTC	CSVEDKERGLYNEQFF
NA	TRBV5-1	NA	TRBJ2-7	TGCGCCAGCAGCTTGGACACCCCTACCTACGAGCAGTACTTC	CASSLDTPTYEQYF
NA	TRBV7-9	NA	TRBJ2-1	TGTGCCAGCAGCTTAACAGGACTGAGACACAATGAGCAGTTCTTC	CASSLTGLRHNEQFF
NA	TRBV7-9	NA	TRBJ1-1	TGTGCCAGCAGCACCCCAGGGTCCACGAACACTGAAGCTTTCTTT	CASSTPGSTNTEAFF
NA	TRBV25-1	NA	TRBJ1-2	TGTGCCAGCAGTGGCGGGACACCCTATGGCTACACCTTC	CASSGGTPYGYTF
TRBD2	TRBV2	NA	TRBJ2-7	TGTGCCAGCAGTGAAGAGGTAGCGGGGGGCTACGAGCAGTACTTC	CASSEEVAGGYEQYF
TRBD2	TRBV15	NA	TRBJ2-1	TGTGCCACCAGCATCGCTAGCGGGGAGCAGTTCTTC	CATSIASGEQFF
NA	TRBV6-5	NA	TRBJ2-3	TGTGCCAGCAGAAACTGGGATACGCAGTATTTT	CASRNWDTQYF
NA	TRBV6-1	once	TRBJ2-7	TGTGCCAGCACGAACACGGAAGAGCAGTACTTC	CASTNTEEQYF
NA	TRBV7-9	NA	TRBJ1-6	TGTGCCAGCAGCTTAGGGGGGGTTAATTCACCCCTCCACTTT	CASSLGGVNSPLHF
TRBD1	TRBV9	NA	TRBJ2-5	TGTGCCAGCAGCGCGGGACAGTACCAAGAGACCCAGTACTTC	CASSAGQYQETQYF
TRBD1	TRBV6-1	few	TRBJ1-6	TGTGCCAGCAGTGATAGGGGGACAGGGGGCTCACCCCTCCACTTT	CASSDRGTGGSPLHF
NA	TRBV6-4	NA	TRBJ1-2	TGTGCCAGCAGACCCGGTGCAGGGGTGAGCTATGGCTACACCTTC	CASRPGAGVSYGYTF
TRBD1	TRBV10-3	NA	TRBJ1-6	TGTGCCATCAGTGAGAGACCCCCACAGGGGAAAAAATATAATTCACCCCTCCACTTT	CAISERPPQGKKYNSPLHF
TRBD1	TRBV9	once	TRBJ2-7	TGTGCCAGCAGCGTAGAAGGGACAGGAGTCCCCTACGAGCAGTACTTC	CASSVEGTGVPYEQYF
TRBD2	TRBV11-2	few	TRBJ2-7	TGTGCCAGCAGCAAGCTAGCGGGGGGGCCCTACGAGCAGTACTTC	CASSKLAGGPYEQYF
TRBD1	TRBV19	NA	TRBJ2-1	TGTGCCAGTAGTATCGGGGGACAGGGGGTCAATGAGCAGTTCTTC	CASSIGGQGVNEQFF
TRBD1	TRBV9	NA	TRBJ2-7	TGTGCCAGCAGCCCACGACAGGGCTTCTACGAGCAGTACTTC	CASSPRQGFYEQYF
NA	TRBV7-8	NA	TRBJ1-1	TGTGCCAGCAGCTTAGTGGACACTGAAGCTTTCTTT	CASSLVDTEAFF
TRBD2	TRBV4-1	NA	TRBJ2-7	TGCGCCAGCAGCCAAGAACGGGGGCTAGCGGGGGGGCGCGAGCAGTACTTC	CASSQERGLAGGREQYF
NA	TRBV18	NA	TRBJ1-2	TGTGCCAGCTCACCACCGAGGGCGGGGAACTATGGCTACACCTTC	CASSPPRAGNYGYTF
NA	TRBV5-1	NA	TRBJ2-1	TGCGCCAGCAGCTTGGAGGGGACGTCTGGCAATGAGCAGTTCTTC	CASSLEGTSGNEQFF
NA	TRBV30	NA	TRBJ2-6	TGTGCCTGGAGTACACAGGGCGGTGGGGCCAACGTCCTGACTTTC	CAWSTQGGGANVLTF
NA	TRBV18	once	TRBJ2-7	TGTGCCAGCTCACCACCGCAGGGACCTACCGAGCAGTACTTC	CASSPPQGPTEQYF
NA	TRBV7-9	NA	TRBJ1-3	TGTGCCAGCAGCTTAGGAGGACATCTAATTGGAAACACCATATATTTT	CASSLGGHLIGNTIYF
NA	TRBV5-5	NA	TRBJ1-1	TGTGCCAGCAGCTTGGAGGGGAGGGTCACTGAAGCTTTCTTT	CASSLEGRVTEAFF
NA	TRBV18	NA	TRBJ1-1	TGTGCCAGCTCACCACTGGACTCCTTGAACACTGAAGCTTTCTTT	CASSPLDSLNTEAFF